Sequencing of this T cell receptor beta chain was carried out in a study of T cell changes during pregnancy in multiple sclerosis. Using immunoSEQ multiplex PCR, the repertoire was profiled, and TCRdb retains in-frame clones only, with some absent. The sample lists over 10,000 clones, about 93% seen once, with under 0.3% in the top ten. Only one count was recorded for this clone. V gave up 4 bases and J gave up 7 bases; unmatched junction bases: 11. The germline CDR1 and CDR2 sequences are SGHVS and FQNEAQ. The CDR3 is 17 residues long. The sequence derives from a female donor with multiple sclerosis, enrolled in a pregnancy study. The sample in question was CD4+ T cells from peripheral blood mononuclear cells, obtained before pregnancy. The V gene is TRBV7-8, the J gene TRBJ2-2; 11 bases map to TRBD2. This CDR3 reads CASSSYSTSGNGGELFF. For the CDR3, the DNA is TGTGCCAGCAGCTCCTACTCGACTAGCGGGAACGGCGGGGAGCTGTTTTTT.